This paragraph reports one TCR beta chain. Its antigen is undetermined. This sample is drawn from a study of T cell responses to AZD1222 COVID-19 vaccine. The trim removed 10 bases at V and 0 bases at J, leaving 6 bases unmatched. Germline lookup yields CDR1 MDHEN and CDR2 SYDVKM. CDR3 length equals 13 residues. Study-wide points: It should be noted that donors were predominantly white British and more often female, and clonal diversity was possibly underestimated.

Clones were read by immunoSEQ multiplex PCR, and TCRdb kept only the in-frame ones, dropping some. The table lists approximately 83,000 clones, 75% to 95% of them singletons. The sequenced sample was peripheral blood, obtained on day 0 of MenACWY control vaccination. The rearrangement links TRBV28 to TRBJ2-7; TRBD2 matches 7 bases. The sequence was obtained from an adult in good health. Written as DNA, the CDR3 is TGTGCCACCCGCCCGGGGGGCTCCTACGAGCAGTACTTC. Its translation is CATRPGGSYEQYF.